A single sample gave rise to the 25 T cell receptor beta chains below, sequenced in a study of shared clonotypes between healthy human individuals (TCRdb year 2020). Receptor amplification or capture employed the immunoSEQ multiplex PCR assay. TCRdb's version of the immuneACCESS table is confined to in-frame rearrangements and falls short of the full clone set. An unresolved V gene accounts for under half of the shortfall where checked; the remainder is of unknown origin. This sample holds about 1.1 million clones; around three quarters were observed only once. The ten most abundant clones make up 0.6% to 0.7% of the sample. Sequenced material: memory CD4+ T cells from PBMCs. Interpreted using the paper, the cell subset or site label stands for: CD45RA-negative fraction. These receptors were taken from a man younger than 30 in good health. Some clones in this sample may be carry-over from other donors' samples.

This clone showed up just a few times. The rearrangement joins TRBV18 to TRBJ1-2; D might be TRBD1 (6 bases). Germline assignment: CDR1 KGHSH and CDR2 LQKENI. The CDR3 extends over 13 amino acids. The V end was cut by 10 bases, the J end by 2 bases, with 14 bases between. CDR3 protein: CATRAGQNYGYTF. For the CDR3, the DNA is TGTGCCACTCGGGCCGGACAGAACTATGGCTACACCTTC.

In regard to this clone: The same CDR3 can be traced to other DNA sequences in this sample. The V and J genes are TRBV5-8 and TRBJ1-1, with D hard to call. V shed 6 bases and J shed 2 bases, with 11 bases lying between them. Germline V lookup: CDR1 SGHTS, CDR2 YDEGEE. The CDR3 contains 13 residues. The CDR3 region has the DNA TGTGCCAGCACCACCATTGGAAACACTGAAGCTTTCTTT. This encodes CASTTIGNTEAFF.

Turning to this clone: With a much larger clone just one base away, this may be a read error. This chain uses TRBV19 with TRBJ2-7; 11 nucleotides agree with TRBD1. Per the germline V gene, CDR1 is LNHDA and CDR2 is SQIVND (reference sequence). With 9 bases clipped from V and 1 base from J, the junction kept 2 bases outside the gene matches. The CDR3 is 13 residues long. This chain's CDR3 is CASRDRGSYEQYF. Here the CDR3 DNA reads TGTGCCAGCAGGGACAGGGGGTCCTACGAGCAGTACTTC. Filled out from reference TRBV19 and TRBJ2-7, the complete variable domain reads DGGITQSPKYLFRKEGQNVTLSCEQNLNHDAMYWYRQDPGQGLRLIYYSQIVNDFQKGDIAEGYSVSREKKESFPLTVTSAQKNPTAFYLCASRDRGSYEQYFGPGTRLTVT.

CDR3 sequence (DNA): TGTGCCAGCTCACCAAAGGGTCACTCTGATCAGCCCCAGCATTTT. Its translation: CASSPKGHSDQPQHF. The gene calls are TRBV18 and TRBJ1-5; D uncertain. CDR1 is KGHSH, CDR2 LQKENI, per germline. The CDR3 consists of 15 residues. Trimming removed 2 bases from V and 5 bases from J, with 13 bases in between.

A few counts support this clone. Other nucleotide sequences from this sample produce the same CDR3. The chain employs TRBV30 and TRBJ1-6, with D tentatively TRBD1 (6 bases). There are 13 residues in the CDR3. Germline V lookup: CDR1 GTSNPN, CDR2 SVGIG (reference sequence). Between the trimmed V and J ends, which lost 3 bases and 4 bases, there was a span of 7 bases. The CDR3 here is CAWSGQYNSPLHF. CDR3 sequence (DNA): TGTGCCTGGAGCGGACAGTATAATTCACCCCTCCACTTT.

J is TRBJ2-1 and V is TRBV7-2, with D uncertain. V lost 4 bases and J lost 7, with 5 bases in between. Per the germline V gene, CDR1 is SGHTA and CDR2 is FQGNSA. This CDR3 is built from 11 residues. The CDR3 spells CASSYFNEQFF. The CDR3 DNA reads TGTGCCAGCAGCTACTTTAATGAGCAGTTCTTC.

This CDR3 reads CASTGQSAYNEQFF. The CDR3 region has the DNA TGCGCCAGCACGGGTCAGTCGGCCTACAATGAGCAGTTCTTC. The chain couples TRBV5-1 to TRBJ2-1; D ambiguous. The CDR3 covers 14 residues. CDR1 SGHRS and CDR2 YFSETQ come from the germline V gene. V was trimmed by 6 bases and J by 2 bases, leaving 12 bases between them.

Comments on this clone: Compared with germline, one end of the junction differs, possibly owing to a read error. Other DNA variants within this sample encode the same CDR3. CDR3 sequence reads: CASRRDGVHQETQYF. The CDR3 DNA follows: TGTGCCAGCCGACGGGACGGGGTTCACCAAGAGACCCAATACTTC. This chain joins TRBV6-5 and TRBJ2-5; D may match TRBD1 or TRBD2 (5 bases each). Germline V gene lookup returns CDR1 MNHEY and CDR2 SVGAGI. The CDR3 contains 15 residues.

This clone was seen at least ten times. V and J are TRBV9 and TRBJ2-3, with 10 positions matching TRBD2. This CDR3 comprises 14 residues. Per the germline V gene, CDR1 is SGDLS and CDR2 is YYNGEE. Trimming cost V 4 bases and J 5 bases; bases outside gene matches: 4. DNA for the CDR3: TGTGCCAGCAGCCCTCGACTAGCGGGAGATACGCAGTATTTT. Protein sequence: CASSPRLAGDTQYF.

V and J are TRBV29-1 and TRBJ2-1; possible D gene TRBD1, 6 bases. This CDR3 has 13 residues. Germline V gives CDR1 SQVTM, CDR2 ANQGSEA. V lost 5 bases to trimming and J lost 3 bases, with 11 bases between them. The CDR3 nucleotides are TGCAGCGTTCGGGACACCAGCTACAATGAGCAGTTCTTC. Amino acids: CSVRDTSYNEQFF.

Note on this clone: At one end, the junction sequence differs from germline, possibly due to a read error. The chain has TRBV7-9 and TRBJ2-1; D is unclear. Germline lookup yields CDR1 SEHNR and CDR2 FQNEAQ (reference sequence). There are 16 residues in the CDR3. CDR3 region: CASSLYGSWSSNEQFF. DNA for the CDR3: TGTGCCAGCAGCCTCTATGGTAGTTGGTCCTCCAATGAGCAGTTCTTC.

The DNA for the CDR3 is TGTGCCAGAGGATTAAACTATGGCTACACCTTC. It encodes CARGLNYGYTF. This sequence joins TRBV7-3 and TRBJ1-2; no firm D call. There are 11 residues in the CDR3. Germline values: CDR1 SGHTA, CDR2 FQGTGA. Between the trimmed V and J ends, which lost 9 bases and 2 bases, there was a span of 7 bases.

This chain connects TRBV2 to TRBJ1-4; the match to TRBD1 covers 7 bases. This CDR3 contains 15 residues. The ends lost 6 bases at V and 0 bases at J; junction bases unmatched: 4. The germline V gene has CDR1 SNHLY and CDR2 FYNNEI. The CDR3 here is CASRTGEATNEKLFF. The CDR3 nucleotides read TGTGCCAGCAGAACAGGGGAAGCAACTAATGAAAAACTGTTTTTT.

This chain links TRBV9 with TRBJ1-1; D is ambiguous. The germline V gene has CDR1 SGDLS and CDR2 YYNGEE. With 5 bases removed from V and 1 base from J, the gap between germline ends came to 12 bases. The CDR3 is 14 amino acids. The DNA of the CDR3 is TGTGCCAGCAGTATCACTACCAGGAACACTGAAGCTTTCTTT. Its translation: CASSITTRNTEAFF.

The chain carries TRBV18 and TRBJ1-5; D unclear. Per the germline V gene, CDR1 is KGHSH and CDR2 is LQKENI. Trimming stripped 2 bases from V and 5 bases from J, with 16 bases between. CDR3 length: 16 residues. For the CDR3, the DNA is TGTGCCAGCTCACCAGTTGGGCCTACCCGGGATCAGCCCCAGCATTTT. This gives the protein CASSPVGPTRDQPQHF.

CDR3 loop: CASSPPSSGIYEQYF. DNA for the CDR3: TGTGCCAGCTCACCACCGTCTAGCGGGATTTACGAGCAGTACTTC. This chain connects TRBV18 to TRBJ2-7, with 9 bases lining up with TRBD2. J lost 4 bases, V lost 0 bases, and 4 bases had no gene match. Germline CDR1 and CDR2: KGHSH and LQKENI. CDR3 length equals 15 residues.

V is TRBV2 and J is TRBJ1-5; TRBD1 might be the D (5 bases). CDR1 SNHLY and CDR2 FYNNEI come from the germline V gene. The CDR3 covers 15 residues. V was clipped by 0 bases and J by 1 base, with 7 bases between them. The CDR3 sequence is CASSEASGSNQPQHF. CDR3 coding DNA: TGTGCCAGCAGTGAAGCCTCAGGGAGCAATCAGCCCCAGCATTTT.

This sequence joins TRBV5-4 and TRBJ2-7, with 11 bases identical to TRBD2. V was clipped by 4 bases and J by 2 bases; unmatched bases: 11. The germline V gene encodes CDR1 SGHNT and CDR2 YYREEE (reference sequence). This CDR3 spans 17 amino acids. The CDR3 loop reads CASSPDGGSGRAYEQYF. The DNA for the CDR3 is TGTGCCAGCAGCCCCGATGGGGGTAGCGGGAGGGCCTACGAGCAGTACTTC.

This chain joins TRBV6-6 and TRBJ1-2; D possibly corresponds to TRBD1 (6 bases). The germline gives CDR1 MNHNY, CDR2 SVGAGI (reference sequence). V was clipped by 6 bases and J by 2 bases, with 10 bases between them. The CDR3 is made up of 13 amino acids. CDR3 nucleotides: TGTGCCAGCAGACTGAGGGGGAACTATGGCTACACCTTC. Protein sequence: CASRLRGNYGYTF.

V and J are TRBV7-2 and TRBJ2-7; 8 nucleotides match TRBD2. Per the germline V gene, CDR1 is SGHTA and CDR2 is FQGNSA. The CDR3 is made up of 15 amino acids. V gave up 4 bases and J gave up 7 bases; unmatched junction bases: 12. The CDR3 nucleotides read TGTGCCAGCAGCTCCAGCGGGGGCCCGGGGGGAGAGCAGTACTTC. Residues: CASSSSGGPGGEQYF.

As concerns this clone: Other DNA sequences in the sample encode the same CDR3. This sequence joins TRBV5-1 and TRBJ2-5; D gene unclear. The germline gives CDR1 SGHRS, CDR2 YFSETQ. V was cut by 0 bases and J by 2 bases, with 5 bases left in between. The CDR3 runs to 13 residues. CDR3 residues: CASSLGSQETQYF. The CDR3 DNA reads TGCGCCAGCAGCTTGGGATCTCAAGAGACCCAGTACTTC.

This sequence joins TRBV5-1 and TRBJ2-7; 9 nucleotides match TRBD1. There are 17 residues in the CDR3. The ends lost 0 bases at V and 7 bases at J; junction bases unmatched: 14. The germline gives CDR1 SGHRS, CDR2 YFSETQ. The CDR3 coding sequence is TGCGCCAGCAGCTTGGCCCCATCGGAACAGGGGGCGGGGGAGCAGTACTTC. It yields the protein CASSLAPSEQGAGEQYF.

V is TRBV7-9 and J is TRBJ1-2, with D uncertain. Trimming pared 5 bases from V and 5 bases from J, leaving 9 bases between. Germline V gene lookup returns CDR1 SEHNR and CDR2 FQNEAQ (reference sequence). CDR3 length: 12 amino acids. The CDR3 DNA reads as TGTGCCAGCAGCGTGTCGGGGTATGGCTACACCTTC. It specifies CASSVSGYGYTF.

The CDR3 protein is CASSNRGTGELFF. Here the CDR3 DNA reads TGTGCCAGCAGTAATAGGGGTACCGGGGAGCTGTTTTTT. This sequence joins TRBV6-1 and TRBJ2-2; D might be TRBD1 (5 bases). Germline CDR1 is MNHNS and CDR2 is SASEGT. The CDR3 runs to 13 residues. The V gene lost 5 bases and the J gene lost 5 bases, with 9 bases spanning the gap.

The V gene is TRBV15, the J gene TRBJ2-6, with a possible D match to TRBD1 (6 bases). CDR3 length equals 17 residues. Germline CDR1 and CDR2: LNHNV and YYDKDF (reference sequence). V was cut by 0 bases and J by 1 base, with 10 bases left in between. The chain's CDR3 is CATSREGQGSGANVLTF. CDR3 nucleotides: TGTGCCACCAGCAGAGAAGGGCAGGGGTCTGGGGCCAACGTCCTGACTTTC. Full variable domain (missing parts from reference TRBV15 and TRBJ2-6): DAMVIQNPRYQVTQFGKPVTLSCSQTLNHNVMYWYQQKSSQAPKLLFHYYDKDFNNEADTPDNFQSRRPNTSFCFLDIRSPGLGDTAMYLCATSREGQGSGANVLTFGAGSRLTVL.